Following are 15 T cell receptor beta chains from one sample sequenced in a study of blood T cells in healthy people across ages. For the second PCR, which ran for 7 to 11 cycles, a sample-barcoded 5' primer and a J-beta primer mix were used. TCRdb reprocessed the 5' RACE reads with MiXCR, giving one entry per CDR3 protein. The repertoire has over 1.5 million distinct CDR3 sequences, around half of them found once; the top ten carry about 2.1%. The sequenced sample was blood. The receptors originated from a woman aged 40-49 years in good health.

This chain uses TRBV12-3 or TRBV12-4 with TRBJ1-2; a weak D match, TRBD1 (6 bases). Trimming removed 1 base at V and 4 bases at J, with 13 bases between. The CDR3 runs to 15 residues. The chain's CDR3 is CASSLVSQGIYGYTF. CDR3 nucleotides: TGTGCCAGCAGTTTAGTCTCACAGGGAATCTATGGCTACACCTTC.

The rearrangement joins TRBV6-6 to TRBJ2-2, with a weak D call TRBD1 (5 bases). CDR1 is MNHNY and CDR2 is SVGAGI in the germline V gene (reference sequence). V gave up 5 bases and J gave up 1 base, with 8 bases separating them. The CDR3 extends over 14 amino acids. CDR3 nucleotides: TGTGCCAGCAGTCAAAGGGGGAACACCGGGGAGCTGTTTTTT. Encoded protein: CASSQRGNTGELFF.

With respect to this clonotype: At one end the junction does not follow the germline gene, possibly because of a read error. This sequence joins TRBV4-2 and TRBJ2-7; 7 nucleotides match TRBD2. The germline CDR1 and CDR2 sequences are LGHNA and YNFKEQ. The CDR3 totals 17 residues. The CDR3 nucleotides are TGTGCCAGCAGCAAGATGGGGAGGGACGGGATCTCCGACGAGCAGTACTTC. It encodes CASSKMGRDGISDEQYF.

The V and J genes are TRBV28 and TRBJ2-1; perhaps TRBD1 as D (5 bases). Germline assignment: CDR1 MDHEN and CDR2 SYDVKM. The CDR3 runs to 14 residues. The ends were cut back, 3 bases at V and 8 bases at J, with 14 bases in the middle. The CDR3 DNA reads TGTGCCAGCAGTTTGACAGAGCTTCAGGATGAGCAGTTCTTC. Translated, it gives CASSLTELQDEQFF. Full variable domain (remainder filled in from reference TRBV28 and TRBJ2-1): DVKVTQSSRYLVKRTGEKVFLECVQDMDHENMFWYRQDPGLGLRLIYFSYDVKMKEKGDIPEGYSVSREKKERFSLILESASTNQTSMYLCASSLTELQDEQFFGPGTRLTVL.

The chain couples TRBV6-2 or TRBV6-3 to TRBJ1-1; D is undetermined. CDR1 MNHEY and CDR2 SVGEGT come from the germline V gene. V was shortened by 0 bases and J by 6 bases, with 17 bases between the two germline ends. The CDR3 extends over 16 amino acids. The CDR3 DNA reads as TGTGCCAGCAGTTACTCGACCCGGACTCAGAGATCTGAAGCTTTCTTT. Its translation: CASSYSTRTQRSEAFF.

As regards this clonotype: With a much larger clone just one base away, this may be a read error. The rearrangement uses TRBV25-1 and TRBJ2-7; D gene uncertain. This CDR3 contains 13 residues. V dropped 3 bases and J dropped 3 bases, with 9 bases sitting between them. Germline CDR1 reads MGHDK; CDR2 reads SYGVNS. The CDR3 here is CASSEYGFYEQYF. The CDR3 nucleotides read TGTGCCAGCAGTGAGTACGGCTTCTACGAGCAGTACTTC.

The V gene is TRBV5-1, the J gene TRBJ2-6; TRBD1 matches at 9 bases. Germline CDR1 is SGHRS and CDR2 is YFSETQ. V shed 6 bases and J 0 bases; nucleotides not matched to a gene: 10. The CDR3 covers 18 residues. This CDR3 is CASTFPGQGSSGANVLTF. CDR3 nucleotide sequence: TGCGCCAGCACCTTCCCAGGACAGGGGAGCTCTGGGGCCAACGTCCTGACTTTC.

This clonotype came up a few times. This chain uses TRBV7-2 with TRBJ2-7; a weak D match, TRBD1 (6 bases). Trimming removed 6 bases from V and 0 bases from J, with 12 bases in between. CDR1 is SGHTA, CDR2 FQGNSA, per germline. CDR3 length equals 14 residues. The CDR3 loop reads CASRAQGYSYEQYF. The CDR3 DNA reads as TGTGCCAGCAGGGCACAGGGTTACTCCTACGAGCAGTACTTC.

The chain is built from TRBV25-1 and TRBJ1-2, with 8 bases fitting TRBD1. J was trimmed by 4 bases and V by 5 bases; bases with no gene match: 9. The CDR3 consists of 15 residues. Germline CDR1 MGHDK, CDR2 SYGVNS. The CDR3 protein is CASSSGTGISYGYTF. The CDR3, as DNA: TGTGCCAGCAGTAGCGGGACAGGAATTTCCTATGGCTACACCTTC.

This clonotype was seen many times. This chain connects TRBV12-3 or TRBV12-4 to TRBJ2-7; possibly TRBD2 for D (6 bases). There are 12 residues in the CDR3. V was trimmed by 2 bases and J by 6 bases, leaving 8 bases between them. The CDR3 loop is CASSLSGSEQYF. In DNA, the CDR3 is TGTGCCAGCAGTTTATCCGGGAGCGAGCAGTACTTC.

The chain couples TRBV7-3 to TRBJ1-1, with D possibly TRBD1 on 5 matching bases. Deletions cut 1 base from V and 10 bases from J, with 13 bases between. CDR3 length: 13 residues. The germline V gene encodes CDR1 SGHTA and CDR2 FQGTGA. The CDR3 DNA reads as TGTGCCAGCAGCTTAATGAAAGGGGACCGAGCTTTCTTT. Translating it yields CASSLMKGDRAFF.

This clonotype was seen more than once but under ten times. In nucleotides, the CDR3 is TGTGCCACCTCAGAAGGTTCCGAGGCCAACGTCCTGACTTTC. Amino acid sequence: CATSEGSEANVLTF. The rearrangement joins TRBV28 to TRBJ2-6; D remains unclear. The length of the CDR3 is 14 residues. Trimming pared 10 bases from V and 6 bases from J, leaving 16 bases between. Per the germline V gene, CDR1 is MDHEN and CDR2 is SYDVKM.

V is TRBV2 and J is TRBJ2-5; 10 positions match TRBD2. The CDR3 is 15 amino acids. CDR1 is SNHLY and CDR2 is FYNNEI in the germline V gene. V was pared by 6 bases and J by 4 bases, with 8 bases of the junction left unmatched. CDR3 in amino acids: CASRPTSGHGETQYF. CDR3 nucleotides: TGTGCCAGCAGACCGACTAGCGGGCACGGAGAGACCCAGTACTTC.

This clonotype was observed a few times. J is TRBJ2-5 and V is TRBV4-3; a weak D match, TRBD1 (5 bases). The DNA end favors TRBJ2-7, so the J call may be wrong. Germline values: CDR1 LGHNA, CDR2 YSLEER. This CDR3 comprises 15 residues. CDR3 amino acids: CASSQGNRPQDEQYF. The CDR3, as DNA: TGCGCCAGCAGCCAAGGAAACAGGCCTCAAGACGAGCAGTACTTC.

The chain uses TRBV6-5 and TRBJ2-3; TRBD1 agrees at 8 bases. V shed 0 bases and J 5 bases; nucleotides not matched to a gene: 7. The CDR3 length is 16 residues. Looked up from germline, CDR1 is MNHEY and CDR2 is SVGAGI. The CDR3 nucleotides read TGTGCCAGCAGTTACTCCCGTGCAGGGACAGGAGATACGCAGTATTTT. Its translation is CASSYSRAGTGDTQYF.